This TCR beta chain is from a study of blood T cell repertoires in COVID-19. On the study more broadly: There were acute and convalescent COVID-19 samples, and they came from the United States, Italy and Spain.

TCRdb's table, derived via immunoSEQ multiplex PCR, lists solely in-frame clones and lacks some. This sample carries about 320,000 clones, around 90% of them seen once, and the ten largest clones take less than 6%. This study enrolled people aged about 18 to 100 from around 25 US geographic areas. Assignments of participants to cohorts depended upon their own reported clinical history. The study counted Cohort 3 donors as recovered given two negative PCRs, clearance, or symptom resolution. From germline, CDR1 is SNHLY and CDR2 FYNNEI. CDR3 length: 13 amino acids. Germline trimming cut 7 bases from V and 4 bases from J; bases unmatched to any gene: 4.

This clonotype was sampled from a woman aged 25-40 years who had recovered from COVID-19. The chain has TRBV2 and TRBJ2-5, with TRBD1 matching 9 bases. Input material: PBMCs or T cells enriched from blood (not recorded which). The CDR3 is CASIQGARETQYF. For the CDR3, the DNA is TGTGCCAGCATACAGGGGGCTCGAGAGACCCAGTACTTC.